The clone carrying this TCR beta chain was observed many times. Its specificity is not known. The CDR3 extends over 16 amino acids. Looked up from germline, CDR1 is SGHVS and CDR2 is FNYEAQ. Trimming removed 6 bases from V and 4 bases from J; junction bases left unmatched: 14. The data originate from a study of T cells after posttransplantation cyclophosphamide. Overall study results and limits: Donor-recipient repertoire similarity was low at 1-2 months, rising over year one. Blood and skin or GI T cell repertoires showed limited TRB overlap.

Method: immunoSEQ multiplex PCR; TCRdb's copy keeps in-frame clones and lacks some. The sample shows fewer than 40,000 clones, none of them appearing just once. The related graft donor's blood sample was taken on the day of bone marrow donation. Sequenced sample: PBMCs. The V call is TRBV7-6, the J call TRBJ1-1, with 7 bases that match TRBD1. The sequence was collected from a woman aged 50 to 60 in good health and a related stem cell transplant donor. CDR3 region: CASSPGNRGPGTEAFF. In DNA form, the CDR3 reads TGTGCCAGCAGTCCCGGGAACAGGGGTCCGGGCACTGAAGCTTTCTTT.